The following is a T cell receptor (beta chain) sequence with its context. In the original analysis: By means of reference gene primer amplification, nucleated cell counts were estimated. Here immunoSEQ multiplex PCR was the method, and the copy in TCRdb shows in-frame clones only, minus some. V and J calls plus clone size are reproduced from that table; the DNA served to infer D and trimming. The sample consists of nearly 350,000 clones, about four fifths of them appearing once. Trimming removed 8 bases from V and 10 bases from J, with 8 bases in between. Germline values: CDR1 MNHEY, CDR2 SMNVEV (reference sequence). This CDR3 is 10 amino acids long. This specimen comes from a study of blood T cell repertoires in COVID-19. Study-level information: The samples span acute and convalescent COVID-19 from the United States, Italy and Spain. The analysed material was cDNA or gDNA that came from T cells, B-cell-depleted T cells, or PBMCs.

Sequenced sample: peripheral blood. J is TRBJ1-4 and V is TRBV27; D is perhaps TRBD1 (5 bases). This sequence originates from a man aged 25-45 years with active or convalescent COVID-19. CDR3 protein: CASPQGKLFF. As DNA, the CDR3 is TGTGCCAGCCCCCAGGGAAAACTGTTTTTT.